This record covers a single TCR beta chain. PCR used 60 Vbeta primers and 13 Jbeta primers. Only in-frame clones appear in the TCRdb table, and some are missing; sequencing was by immunoSEQ multiplex PCR. Counted here are roughly 120,000 clones, about four fifths occurring once; the ten biggest clones make up 4.8%. The data are from a study of cytomegalovirus exposure and HLA in healthy donors. Germline trimming cut 4 bases from V and 4 bases from J; bases unmatched to any gene: 5. The CDR3 is 14 residues long. Germline V gene data show CDR1 as MNHNS and CDR2 as SASEGT. This sequence was found in a man aged 30 to 45 in good health and CMV-seropositive. V and J are TRBV6-1 and TRBJ1-2; 8 nucleotides agree with TRBD1. Source material: PBMCs. The DNA for the CDR3 is TGTGCCAGCAGTGTCAGGGGGCCCCTCTATGGCTACACCTTC. Translating it yields CASSVRGPLYGYTF.